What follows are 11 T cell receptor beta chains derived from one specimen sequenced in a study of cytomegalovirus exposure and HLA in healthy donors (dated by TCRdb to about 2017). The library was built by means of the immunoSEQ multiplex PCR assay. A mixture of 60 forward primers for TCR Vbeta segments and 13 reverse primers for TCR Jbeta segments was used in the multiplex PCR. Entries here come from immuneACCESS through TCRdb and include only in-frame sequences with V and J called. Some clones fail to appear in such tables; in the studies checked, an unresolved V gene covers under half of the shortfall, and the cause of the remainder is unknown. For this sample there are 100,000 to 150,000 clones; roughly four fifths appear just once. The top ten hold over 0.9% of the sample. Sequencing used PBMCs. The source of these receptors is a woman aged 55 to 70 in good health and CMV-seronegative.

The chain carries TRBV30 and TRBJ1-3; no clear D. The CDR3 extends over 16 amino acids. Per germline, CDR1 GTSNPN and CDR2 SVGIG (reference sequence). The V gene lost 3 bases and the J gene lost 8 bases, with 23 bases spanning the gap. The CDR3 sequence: CAWSGDSGDGLDTIYF. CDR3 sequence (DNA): TGTGCCTGGAGCGGCGACTCCGGCGACGGGTTAGACACCATATATTTT.

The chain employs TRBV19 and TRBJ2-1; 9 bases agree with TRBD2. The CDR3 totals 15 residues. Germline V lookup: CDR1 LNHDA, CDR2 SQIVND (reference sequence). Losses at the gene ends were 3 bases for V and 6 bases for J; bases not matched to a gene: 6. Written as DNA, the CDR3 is TGTGCCAGTAGTATGTCTGGCGGGGGGGCCAATGAGCAGTTCTTC. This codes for CASSMSGGGANEQFF.

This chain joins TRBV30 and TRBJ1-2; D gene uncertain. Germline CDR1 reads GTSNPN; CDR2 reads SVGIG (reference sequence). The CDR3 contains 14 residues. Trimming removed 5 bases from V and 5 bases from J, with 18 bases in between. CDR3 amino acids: CAWSPRLVGYGYTF. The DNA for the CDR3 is TGTGCCTGGTCACCCAGGTTGGTGGGTTATGGCTACACCTTC.

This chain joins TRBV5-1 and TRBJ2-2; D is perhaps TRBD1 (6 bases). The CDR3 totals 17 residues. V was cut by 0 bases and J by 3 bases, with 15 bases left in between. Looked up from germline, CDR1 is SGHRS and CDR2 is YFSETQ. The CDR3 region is CASSLVSTGSYTGELFF. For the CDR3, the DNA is TGCGCCAGCAGCTTGGTGAGCACAGGGAGCTACACCGGGGAGCTGTTTTTT.

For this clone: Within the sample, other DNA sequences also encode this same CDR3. The CDR3, as DNA: TGCAGTGCTAGCAGGGAAGAGACCCAGTACTTC. Translated, it gives CSASREETQYF. This rearrangement joins TRBV20-1 to TRBJ2-5; weak D call: TRBD1 (5 bases). Trimming removed 3 bases from V and 3 bases from J, with 5 bases in between. Germline loops: CDR1 DFQATT, CDR2 SNEGSKA (reference sequence). The CDR3 totals 11 residues.

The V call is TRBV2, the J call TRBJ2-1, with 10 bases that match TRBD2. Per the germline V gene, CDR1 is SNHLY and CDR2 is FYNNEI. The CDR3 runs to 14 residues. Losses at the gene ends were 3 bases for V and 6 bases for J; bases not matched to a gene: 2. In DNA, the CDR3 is TGTGCCAGCAGTGACGGACTAGCGGTCAATGAGCAGTTCTTC. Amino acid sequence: CASSDGLAVNEQFF.

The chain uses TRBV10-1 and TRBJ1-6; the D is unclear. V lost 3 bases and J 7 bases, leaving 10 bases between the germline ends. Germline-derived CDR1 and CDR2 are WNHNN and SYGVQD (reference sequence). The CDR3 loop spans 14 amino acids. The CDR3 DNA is TGCGCCAGCAGTGATGTGCCGGGGAATTCACCCCTCCACTTT. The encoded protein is CASSDVPGNSPLHF.

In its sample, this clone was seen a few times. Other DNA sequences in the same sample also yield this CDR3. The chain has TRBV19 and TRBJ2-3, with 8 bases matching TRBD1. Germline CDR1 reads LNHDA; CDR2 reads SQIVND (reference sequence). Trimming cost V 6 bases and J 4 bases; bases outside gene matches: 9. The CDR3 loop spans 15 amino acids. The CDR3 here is CASSRTGRLSDTQYF. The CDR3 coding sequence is TGTGCCAGTAGCAGGACAGGGAGGTTATCAGATACGCAGTATTTT.

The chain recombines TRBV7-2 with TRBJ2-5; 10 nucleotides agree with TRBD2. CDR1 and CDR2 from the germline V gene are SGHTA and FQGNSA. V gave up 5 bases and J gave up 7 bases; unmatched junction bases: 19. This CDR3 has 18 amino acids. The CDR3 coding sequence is TGTGCCAGCAGCCAAAGCGGGTATCTAGCGGGAGTCGGCGGGACCCAGTACTTC. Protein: CASSQSGYLAGVGGTQYF. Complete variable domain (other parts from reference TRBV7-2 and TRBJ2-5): GAGVSQSPSNKVTEKGKDVELRCDPISGHTALYWYRQSLGQGLEFLIYFQGNSAPDKSGLPSDRFSAERTGGSVSTLTIQRTQQEDSAVYLCASSQSGYLAGVGGTQYFGPGTRLLVL.

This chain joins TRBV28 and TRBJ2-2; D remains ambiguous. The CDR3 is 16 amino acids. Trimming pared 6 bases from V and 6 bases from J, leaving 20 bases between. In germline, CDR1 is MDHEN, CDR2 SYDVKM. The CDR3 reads CASSLAGGKKAGELFF. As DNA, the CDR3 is TGTGCCAGCAGCCTGGCCGGCGGAAAAAAAGCCGGGGAGCTGTTTTTT.

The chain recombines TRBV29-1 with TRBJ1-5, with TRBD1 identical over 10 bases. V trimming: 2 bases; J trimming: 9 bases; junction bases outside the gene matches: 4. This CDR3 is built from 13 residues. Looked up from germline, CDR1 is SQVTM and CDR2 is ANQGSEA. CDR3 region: CSVEPGQGRPQHF. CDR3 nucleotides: TGCAGCGTTGAACCGGGACAGGGGAGGCCCCAGCATTTT.